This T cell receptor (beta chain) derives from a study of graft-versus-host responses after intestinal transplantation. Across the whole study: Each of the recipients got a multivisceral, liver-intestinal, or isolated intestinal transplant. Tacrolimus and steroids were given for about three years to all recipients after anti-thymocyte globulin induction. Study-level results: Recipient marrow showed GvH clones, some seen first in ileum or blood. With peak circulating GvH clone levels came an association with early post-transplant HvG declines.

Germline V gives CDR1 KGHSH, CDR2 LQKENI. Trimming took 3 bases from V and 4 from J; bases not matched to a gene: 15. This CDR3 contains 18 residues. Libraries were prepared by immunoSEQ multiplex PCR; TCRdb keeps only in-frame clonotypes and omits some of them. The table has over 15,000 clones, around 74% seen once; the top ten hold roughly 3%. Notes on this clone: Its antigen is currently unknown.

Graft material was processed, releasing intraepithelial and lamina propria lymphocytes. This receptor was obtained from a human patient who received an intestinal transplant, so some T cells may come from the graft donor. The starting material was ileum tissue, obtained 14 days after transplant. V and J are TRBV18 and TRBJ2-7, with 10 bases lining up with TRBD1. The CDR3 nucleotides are TGTGCCAGCTCACCGTCAGACAGGGGGCCCGAAGGGCTTTACGAGCAGTACTTC. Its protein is CASSPSDRGPEGLYEQYF.